This T cell receptor beta chain was identified in a study of CD8 T cells in ankylosing spondylitis. This clonotype was detected ten times or more. Its antigen is unknown. The CDR3 runs 15 residues. Germline V gene lookup returns CDR1 LNHNV and CDR2 YYDKDF (reference sequence). V lost 5 bases to trimming and J lost 0 bases, with 14 bases between them. General study findings and limits: Earlier literature documents some of the motif variants in reactive arthritis synovial fluid and blood. The clones that were linked to disease were reported to be significantly enriched in matched synovial fluid samples from ankylosing spondylitis patients. Ankylosing spondylitis blood appeared to be characterized by a TCR beta motif of several highly homologous variants. Relatively scarce in peripheral blood, disease-linked clones were CD8+.

Preparation of TCR beta libraries was done by quantitative 5'-RACE with molecular barcodes. TCRdb called the 5' RACE reads again in MiXCR, with one record for every CDR3 protein. This sample yields around 490,000 distinct CDR3 sequences, of which less than 6% are seen a single time; roughly 3.5% belongs to the top ten. The chain couples TRBV15 to TRBJ2-7; D not resolved. Sample: blood, either unsorted or a sorted T cell fraction (not recorded which). This TCR derives from a male donor with ankylosing spondylitis. The CDR3 here is CATSLFFGSSYEQYF. The CDR3 DNA reads TGTGCCACCAGCCTATTTTTTGGAAGCTCCTACGAGCAGTACTTC.